What follows are 19 T cell receptor beta chains derived from one specimen sequenced in a study of CD8+CD57+ T cells in acquired aplastic anemia. Previously, flow cytometry had revealed CD8+CD57+ cell expansion in the patients chosen for sequencing. Profiling that covered TCR beta VDJ and CDR3 relied on genomic DNA as its template. TCRdb re-analysed the reads in MiXCR, keeping a single row per CDR3 protein. This table has over 150,000 distinct CDR3 sequences, roughly 60% appearing once. The material sequenced was sorted CD4+, CD8+, or CD8+CD57+ T cells (not recorded which) from PBMCs. The receptors stem from a human donor with aplastic anemia.

The chain has TRBV29-1 and TRBJ2-3, with D uncertain. The V gene's germline CDR1 is SQVTM and CDR2 ANQGSEA. The CDR3 is 14 amino acids. The V and J ends lost 7 bases and 2 bases respectively, with 16 bases between them. CDR3 nucleotides: TGCAGCGCCCCACCGAGCCATTACACAGATACGCAGTATTTT. Protein: CSAPPSHYTDTQYF.

This clonotype was detected once. This chain joins TRBV5-1 and TRBJ2-1; D is undetermined. The CDR3 loop spans 15 amino acids. Germline values: CDR1 SGHRS, CDR2 YFSETQ. V lost 2 bases to trimming and J lost 1 base, with 10 bases between them. CDR3 DNA sequence: TGCGCCAGCAGCTTAGAGATTTGGTCCTACAATGAGCAGTTCTTC. Amino acid sequence: CASSLEIWSYNEQFF.

To note about this clonotype: A much larger clone lies a single base off, so this may be a read error. V usage is TRBV2 and J usage is TRBJ2-5; perhaps TRBD2 as D (5 bases). From germline, CDR1 is SNHLY and CDR2 FYNNEI. The CDR3 loop spans 15 amino acids. Trimming removed 3 bases at V and 4 bases at J, with 15 bases between. The chain's CDR3 is CASSDPGVSGETQYF. CDR3 coding DNA: TGTGCCAGCAGTGATCCCGGGGTGTCAGGAGAGACCCAGTACTTC.

This sequence joins TRBV20-1 and TRBJ2-2; 9 bases are shared with TRBD1. Per the germline V gene, CDR1 is DFQATT and CDR2 is SNEGSKA (reference sequence). V lost 0 bases, J lost 2 bases, and 4 bases stayed unmatched. The CDR3 sequence is 16 residues long. CDR3 DNA sequence: TGCAGTGCTAGAGATTGGGGACAGGGTAACACCGGGGAGCTGTTTTTT. Translating gives CSARDWGQGNTGELFF.

Notes on this clonotype: One end of the junction does not line up with germline, which may come from a read error. V is TRBV7-8 and J is TRBJ2-2; D could derive from TRBD1 or TRBD2 (5 bases each). Germline V gives CDR1 SGHVS, CDR2 FQNEAQ. There are 15 residues in the CDR3. CDR3 protein: CASSQRNTGTGDLFF. CDR3 coding DNA: TGTGCCAGCAGCCAACGTAATACAGGAACCGGGGATCTGTTTTTT.

This clonotype was counted ten times or more. This chain uses TRBV12-3 or TRBV12-4 with TRBJ1-4; no clear D. V was clipped by 3 bases and J by 2 bases, with 7 bases between them. The CDR3 covers 14 residues. The CDR3 sequence is CASSLRITNEKLFF. DNA for the CDR3: TGTGCCAGCAGTTTGAGGATTACTAATGAAAAACTGTTTTTT.

This chain joins TRBV2 and TRBJ2-5; 9 nucleotides agree with TRBD1. The J call is in doubt because the DNA end fits TRBJ2-1 better. Looked up from germline, CDR1 is SNHLY and CDR2 is FYNNEI. The length of the CDR3 is 10 residues. The chain's CDR3 is CAGQGNEQFF. CDR3 coding DNA: TGTGCCGGACAGGGGAATGAGCAGTTCTTC.

The V gene is TRBV7-8, the J gene TRBJ2-7; 11 nucleotides match TRBD2. This CDR3 contains 16 residues. Germline CDR1 SGHVS, CDR2 FQNEAQ. The trim removed 5 bases at V and 6 bases at J, leaving 12 bases unmatched. The CDR3 sequence: CASSRPTSGIPLEQYF. CDR3 DNA sequence: TGTGCCAGCAGCCGACCGACTAGCGGGATTCCCCTCGAGCAGTACTTC.

This clonotype has a count of ten or more. The V and J genes are TRBV5-4 and TRBJ2-2; D gene ambiguous. Trimming took 4 bases from V and 8 from J, leaving 9 bases between them. CDR3 length: 12 residues. Germline-derived CDR1 and CDR2 are SGHNT and YYREEE (reference sequence). The CDR3 here is CASSLGKGELFF. DNA for the CDR3: TGTGCCAGCAGCCTCGGAAAGGGGGAGCTGTTTTTT.

This clonotype has only a few counts. The chain couples TRBV4-3 to TRBJ1-6, with 7 bases matching TRBD1. Looked up from germline, CDR1 is LGHNA and CDR2 is YSLEER. With 0 bases clipped from V and 7 bases from J, the junction kept 6 bases outside the gene matches. This CDR3 comprises 16 residues. The CDR3 DNA is TGCGCCAGCAGCCAAGACCGCGGGACAGTGAATTCACCCCTCCACTTT. Translation: CASSQDRGTVNSPLHF.

The genes are TRBV15 and TRBJ1-6; a possible D gene is TRBD1 (5 bases). Trimming cost V 4 bases and J 10 bases, with 14 bases left between them. The CDR3 length is 14 residues. Per the germline V gene, CDR1 is LNHNV and CDR2 is YYDKDF (reference sequence). The CDR3 region has the DNA TGTGCCACCAGCAACCGGGACGCGGAATCACCCCTCCACTTT. The encoded protein is CATSNRDAESPLHF.

This clonotype was detected many times. V usage is TRBV19 and J usage is TRBJ2-1; D may be TRBD2 (6 bases). Between the trimmed V and J ends, which lost 7 bases and 0 bases, there was a span of 10 bases. CDR1 is LNHDA and CDR2 is SQIVND in the germline V gene (reference sequence). The CDR3 is 14 residues long. The CDR3 sequence is CASTVGSSYNEQFF. In DNA form, the CDR3 reads TGTGCCAGTACCGTCGGGAGCTCCTACAATGAGCAGTTCTTC.

The chain couples TRBV29-1 to TRBJ2-7, with D perhaps matching TRBD1 (5 bases). The CDR3 has 15 amino acids. Germline loops: CDR1 SQVTM, CDR2 ANQGSEA. V lost 1 base and J lost 4, with 17 bases in between. This CDR3 is CSVEVGAGLQYEQYF. In nucleotides, the CDR3 is TGCAGCGTTGAAGTAGGGGCAGGGCTCCAATACGAGCAGTACTTC.

This clonotype was observed at least ten times. This chain joins TRBV6-6 and TRBJ2-7; D unresolved. With 2 bases removed from V and 1 base from J, the gap between germline ends came to 6 bases. The CDR3 runs to 13 residues. CDR1 and CDR2 (germline): MNHNY, SVGAGI (reference sequence). CDR3 bases: TGTGCCAGCAGTTACCCCCTGTCCTACGAGCAGTACTTC. This sequence encodes CASSYPLSYEQYF.

J is TRBJ1-3 and V is TRBV5-1; 8 bases align to TRBD1. Trimming cost V 8 bases and J 6 bases; bases outside gene matches: 19. Per the germline V gene, CDR1 is SGHRS and CDR2 is YFSETQ. CDR3 length: 17 residues. The DNA of the CDR3 is TGCGCCAGTTACCCCGTGGGACAGGAACACCCCACAAACACCATATATTTT. As protein: CASYPVGQEHPTNTIYF.

This clonotype appeared many times. The CDR3 is CAITGQNTEAFF. In nucleotides, the CDR3 is TGTGCCATCACGGGACAGAACACTGAAGCTTTCTTT. This chain uses TRBV12-3 or TRBV12-4 with TRBJ1-1, with D perhaps matching TRBD1 (6 bases). The CDR3 has 12 amino acids. The V gene lost 10 bases and the J gene lost 1 base, with 10 bases spanning the gap.

This clonotype was seen repeatedly, ten times or more. V gene TRBV5-1 combines with J gene TRBJ2-3; D might be TRBD1 (5 bases). There are 15 residues in the CDR3. The V end was cut by 1 base, the J end by 0 bases, with 9 bases between. Germline lookup yields CDR1 SGHRS and CDR2 YFSETQ. The CDR3 region has the DNA TGCGCCAGCAGCTTGATGGGGCGGAGCACAGATACGCAGTATTTT. Its protein product is CASSLMGRSTDTQYF. Looking up the rest from reference TRBV5-1 and TRBJ2-3 gives the full variable domain: KAGVTQTPRYLIKTRGQQVTLSCSPISGHRSVSWYQQTPGQGLQFLFEYFSETQRNKGNFPGRFSGRQFSNSRSEMNVSTLELGDSALYLCASSLMGRSTDTQYFGPGTRLTVL.

V gene TRBV20-1 combines with J gene TRBJ2-5; D is unresolved. The CDR3 spans 13 residues. Germline values: CDR1 DFQATT, CDR2 SNEGSKA (reference sequence). Trimming pared 5 bases from V and 5 bases from J, leaving 15 bases between. CDR3 coding DNA: TGCAGTGCTGAGTTGGTGGATGTGGAGACCCAGTACTTC. Its translation: CSAELVDVETQYF.

The chain carries TRBV4-3 and TRBJ2-7; a weak D match, TRBD1 (5 bases). There are 17 residues in the CDR3. Trimming shortened V by 3 bases and J by 0 bases, and 18 bases separated the two germline ends. Germline V lookup: CDR1 LGHNA, CDR2 YSLEER. This CDR3 reads CASSQGFGGAPSYEQYF. The CDR3 DNA reads as TGCGCCAGCAGCCAGGGGTTCGGTGGGGCTCCCTCCTACGAGCAGTACTTC.